This T cell receptor (beta chain) stems from a study of T cell repertoires in cytomegalovirus infection. Study-wide background: It was the public TCR beta signatures that indicated both CMV infection and matching HLA type. Study observations and caveats: Public TCR beta family frequency separated CMV-and-HLA carriers, including in an independent cohort. Clonotypes of TCR beta that were HLA-C-restricted and CMV-specific dominated the ex vivo response.

About this clonotype itself: Its antigen remains unidentified.

One entry per CDR3 protein, called by TCRdb with MiXCR from the reads. Of approximately 770,000 distinct CDR3 sequences in the sample, almost 30% are singletons; the top ten hold about 12%. Germline assignment: CDR1 SEHNR and CDR2 FQNEAQ (reference sequence). V lost 1 base, J lost 2 bases, and 6 bases lay in between. The CDR3 length is 14 residues. The material sequenced was cultured CD8+ T cells from PBMCs, taken from culture after CMV antigen stimulation. The gene calls are TRBV7-9 and TRBJ2-1; no definite D call. The receptor comes from a human donor in good health (CMV status not recorded). Some clones in this sample may be carry-over from other donors' samples. The CDR3: CASSLEAAYNEQFF. CDR3 DNA: TGTGCCAGCAGCTTAGAGGCAGCCTACAATGAGCAGTTCTTC.